This TCR beta chain was identified during a study of blood T cell repertoires in COVID-19. The wider study: Spain, Italy and the United States supplied samples that represented acute and convalescent COVID-19. Sample material is recorded as cDNA or gDNA derived from T cells, B-cell-depleted T cells, or PBMCs.

CDR3 size: 15 residues. V shed 0 bases, J shed 4 bases, and the junction held 3 bases outside the gene matches. Per the germline V gene, CDR1 is ENHRY and CDR2 is SYGVKD. As originally analysed: Counts of nucleated cells, estimated from reference gene primer amplification, were obtained. Only in-frame clones appear in the TCRdb table, and some are missing; sequencing was by immunoSEQ multiplex PCR. V and J calls and clone size are given by that table; D and trimming were obtained from the DNA. The table has 200,000 to 300,000 clones, approximately 85% seen once; the top ten hold 9.5% to 15%. The chain has TRBV10-3 and TRBJ1-2; 9 nucleotides match TRBD1. Sequenced: peripheral blood. This receptor was obtained from a woman aged 55-69 years with active or convalescent COVID-19. The CDR3 DNA is TGTGCCATCAGTGAGTCAGGACAGGGGCTCTATGGCTACACCTTC. It encodes CAISESGQGLYGYTF.